This T cell receptor (beta chain) appears in the sequencing data of a study of cytomegalovirus exposure and HLA in healthy donors. General study results and limits: V- and J-gene trimming in TCR beta was tied to a missense DCLRE1C variant by an analysis performed later. Based on reports, TCR beta sequences accurately predicted HLA-A and HLA-B alleles for most subjects. In a later analysis, donors in an Asian-associated ancestry cluster reportedly had fewer N-insertions in productive TCRs than the cohort mean.

Trimming took 1 base from V and 8 from J, leaving 8 bases between them. The CDR3 length is 11 residues. Per germline, CDR1 DFQATT and CDR2 SNEGSKA (reference sequence). The PCR contained 60 Vbeta and 13 Jbeta primers. Sequencing used immunoSEQ multiplex PCR; TCRdb keeps in-frame clones, though not all of them. The table includes about 100,000 clones, nearly 80% detected once. Notes on this clone: Antigen specificity is unknown.

This TCR was sampled from a woman aged 40 to 50 in good health and CMV-seronegative. Sequencing used PBMCs. V is TRBV20-1 and J is TRBJ1-2, with D uncertain. This CDR3 is CSARGPRGYTF. The CDR3 region has the DNA TGCAGTGCTAGAGGCCCTCGGGGCTACACCTTC.